These 28 T cell receptor beta chains came from one sample sequenced in a study of blood T cell repertoires in COVID-19. Clones were sequenced by immunoSEQ multiplex PCR, and TCRdb holds only the in-frame ones, with some missing. The table has about 240,000 clones, about four fifths seen once. The sample consisted of peripheral blood. The receptors here all came from a woman older than 75 with COVID-19, enrolled during active disease.

V and J are TRBV7-2 and TRBJ1-1, with 7 nucleotides matching TRBD1. This CDR3 is 14 amino acids long. Germline trimming cut 3 bases from V and 2 bases from J; bases unmatched to any gene: 3. Germline CDR1 and CDR2: SGHTA and FQGNSA. The CDR3: CASSFTGENTEAFF. The CDR3 nucleotides are TGTGCCAGCAGCTTCACAGGGGAAAACACTGAAGCTTTCTTT.

This clone has only one observation. The chain is built from TRBV24-1 and TRBJ2-7, with D possibly matching TRBD1 (6 bases). This CDR3 contains 17 residues. Trimming pared 2 bases from V and 0 bases from J, leaving 16 bases between. Looked up from germline, CDR1 is KGHDR and CDR2 is SFDVKD. CDR3 residues: CATSDSGRGKSSYEQYF. As DNA, the CDR3 is TGTGCCACCAGTGATTCTGGCAGGGGTAAGAGCTCCTACGAGCAGTACTTC.

The chain joins TRBV4-1 to TRBJ1-5, with D unresolved. CDR1 is MGHRA, CDR2 YSYEKL, per germline. The CDR3 spans 17 residues. The V and J ends lost 0 bases and 0 bases respectively, with 12 bases between them. The CDR3: CASSQDPRGYSNQPQHF. CDR3 nucleotides: TGCGCCAGCAGCCAAGACCCACGAGGGTATAGCAATCAGCCCCAGCATTTT.

CDR3 in amino acids: CSVASPTGGQETQYF. The CDR3 DNA reads as TGCAGCGTCGCATCCCCCACAGGGGGCCAAGAGACCCAGTACTTC. The chain carries TRBV29-1 and TRBJ2-5, with 8 bases that match TRBD1. This CDR3 has 15 residues. V trimming: 6 bases; J trimming: 1 base; junction bases outside the gene matches: 10. Germline V gene lookup returns CDR1 SQVTM and CDR2 ANQGSEA. Looking up the rest from reference TRBV29-1 and TRBJ2-5 gives the full variable domain: SAVISQKPSRDICQRGTSLTIQCQVDSQVTMMFWYRQQPGQSLTLIATANQGSEATYESGFVIDKFPISRPNLTFSTLTVSNMSPEDSSIYLCSVASPTGGQETQYFGPGTRLLVL.

V is TRBV11-3 and J is TRBJ2-7, with 11 bases matching TRBD2. Germline V gene data show CDR1 as SGHNT and CDR2 as YENEEA. CDR3 length: 16 amino acids. Trimming removed 5 bases from V and 1 base from J; junction bases left unmatched: 7. CDR3 in DNA: TGTGCCAGCAGCCTCGGGACTAGCGGCAAATCCTACGAGCAGTACTTC. Translating it yields CASSLGTSGKSYEQYF.

The chain is built from TRBV6-5 and TRBJ1-2; tentatively, D is TRBD1 (6 bases). Deletions cut 10 bases from V and 3 bases from J, with 18 bases between. This CDR3 is 14 amino acids long. Germline CDR1 reads MNHEY; CDR2 reads SVGAGI. The CDR3 DNA follows: TGTGCCACTGCGGTGGACAGAGGAGACTATGGCTACACCTTC. Amino acid sequence: CATAVDRGDYGYTF.

The chain recombines TRBV19 with TRBJ2-5; D is unclear. Trimming removed 4 bases at V and 2 bases at J, with 8 bases between. Germline V gene sequence: CDR1 LNHDA, CDR2 SQIVND (reference sequence). This CDR3 region has 13 residues. The CDR3 here is CASSTDSQETQYF. The CDR3 nucleotides read TGTGCCAGTAGTACCGACTCTCAAGAGACCCAGTACTTC.

This clone occurred once. J is TRBJ2-3 and V is TRBV30; TRBD1 matches 11 bases. Per the germline V gene, CDR1 is GTSNPN and CDR2 is SVGIG (reference sequence). With 2 bases clipped from V and 6 bases from J, the junction kept 7 bases outside the gene matches. The CDR3 is 15 amino acids. The CDR3: CAWSLGQGAGDTQYF. CDR3 coding DNA: TGTGCCTGGAGTCTCGGACAGGGGGCGGGGGATACGCAGTATTTT.

The CDR3 bases are TGCGCCAGCAGACGTCTAGCGGGGGGCACCGGGGAGCTGTTTTTT. Translated, it gives CASRRLAGGTGELFF. The chain employs TRBV5-1 and TRBJ2-2; 11 bases are shared with TRBD2. The CDR3 is 15 residues long. CDR1 SGHRS and CDR2 YFSETQ come from the germline V gene. J gave up 4 bases and V 5 bases, and 4 bases lay outside the gene matches. The variable domain in full, with the rest retrieved from reference TRBV5-1 and TRBJ2-2, is KAGVTQTPRYLIKTRGQQVTLSCSPISGHRSVSWYQQTPGQGLQFLFEYFSETQRNKGNFPGRFSGRQFSNSRSEMNVSTLELGDSALYLCASRRLAGGTGELFFGEGSRLTVL.

The J gene is TRBJ1-1, the V gene TRBV7-6; TRBD1 is a possible D gene (6 bases). This CDR3 is built from 14 residues. Germline V gene sequence: CDR1 SGHVS, CDR2 FNYEAQ. V was shortened by 5 bases and J by 5 bases, with 15 bases between the two germline ends. CDR3 bases: TGTGCCAGCAGCGTAACCGGGACACCGACTGAAGCTTTCTTT. It yields the protein CASSVTGTPTEAFF.

In this sample, this clone turned up many times. This sequence joins TRBV7-8 and TRBJ1-3; maybe TRBD1 (5 bases). The germline V gene has CDR1 SGHVS and CDR2 FQNEAQ. The CDR3 spans 15 residues. V was trimmed by 5 bases and J by 2 bases, leaving 13 bases between them. The CDR3 nucleotides read TGTGCCAGCAGCATACCACAGGCAGCTGGAAACACCATATATTTT. Amino acids: CASSIPQAAGNTIYF.

The chain carries TRBV18 and TRBJ2-7, with D perhaps TRBD2 (5 bases). The ends were cut back, 3 bases at V and 3 bases at J, with 15 bases in the middle. The CDR3 runs to 15 residues. Germline assignment: CDR1 KGHSH and CDR2 LQKENI. CDR3 DNA: TGTGCCAGCTCACCCCAGACGGACGGAGGCTACGAGCAGTACTTC. Translation gives CASSPQTDGGYEQYF. Filled out from reference TRBV18 and TRBJ2-7, the complete variable domain reads NAGVMQNPRHLVRRRGQEARLRCSPMKGHSHVYWYRQLPEEGLKFMVYLQKENIIDESGMPKERFSAEFPKEGPSILRIQQVVRGDSAAYFCASSPQTDGGYEQYFGPGTRLTVT.

This clone was counted between two and nine times. The chain joins TRBV19 to TRBJ1-1; D not resolved. The CDR3 totals 12 residues. Germline CDR1 LNHDA, CDR2 SQIVND (reference sequence). The V gene lost 4 bases and the J gene lost 10 bases, with 13 bases spanning the gap. For the CDR3, the DNA is TGTGCCAGTAGTAACGGTCCCTCGAGAGCTTTCTTT. This codes for CASSNGPSRAFF.

V is TRBV5-1 and J is TRBJ2-2; 7 nucleotides align to TRBD2. With 2 bases clipped from V and 1 base from J, the junction kept 2 bases outside the gene matches. CDR1 is SGHRS and CDR2 is YFSETQ in the germline V gene. The CDR3 is 15 residues long. The CDR3 nucleotides are TGCGCCAGCAGCTTAGGCGGGAGGAACACCGGGGAGCTGTTTTTT. Encoded protein: CASSLGGRNTGELFF.

This clone was observed a few times. This rearrangement joins TRBV5-1 to TRBJ1-1, with unresolved D. The CDR3 contains 14 residues. The germline gives CDR1 SGHRS, CDR2 YFSETQ. V was clipped by 0 bases and J by 1 base, with 7 bases between them. The CDR3: CASSLVNPNTEAFF. DNA of the CDR3: TGCGCCAGCAGCTTGGTTAATCCGAACACTGAAGCTTTCTTT.

The rearrangement links TRBV2 to TRBJ2-5, with D perhaps matching TRBD1 (6 bases). The V and J ends lost 8 bases and 1 base respectively, with 11 bases between them. The CDR3 extends over 13 amino acids. Germline V gene sequence: CDR1 SNHLY, CDR2 FYNNEI. This CDR3 reads CASGQPRQETQYF. The CDR3 coding sequence is TGTGCCAGCGGACAGCCGCGCCAAGAGACCCAGTACTTC.

The V call is TRBV7-2, the J call TRBJ2-1, with D perhaps TRBD1 (5 bases). This CDR3 is 14 amino acids long. Looked up from germline, CDR1 is SGHTA and CDR2 is FQGNSA. V shed 2 bases and J shed 4 bases, with 9 bases lying between them. The CDR3 DNA sequence: TGTGCCAGCAGCTTAAAGGGGATTTACAATGAGCAGTTCTTC. As protein: CASSLKGIYNEQFF.

The chain couples TRBV25-1 to TRBJ2-5, with a weak D call TRBD1 (7 bases). Trimming took off 1 base at V and 2 bases at J, with 11 bases between the two ends. Per the germline V gene, CDR1 is MGHDK and CDR2 is SYGVNS. The CDR3 is made up of 15 amino acids. CDR3 DNA: TGTGCCAGCAGTGAATTGGCGGGACAGCAAGAGACCCAGTACTTC. Residues: CASSELAGQQETQYF.

The genes are TRBV20-1 and TRBJ2-7; D unclear. CDR3 length: 13 amino acids. Trimming took off 3 bases at V and 4 bases at J, with 13 bases between the two ends. The germline CDR1 and CDR2 sequences are DFQATT and SNEGSKA (reference sequence). The CDR3 is CSASPGFGYEQYF. Written as DNA, the CDR3 is TGCAGTGCTAGTCCTGGTTTCGGGTACGAGCAGTACTTC.

This clone was seen more than once but under ten times. This chain joins TRBV10-3 and TRBJ2-3, with 8 bases aligning to TRBD2. The germline gives CDR1 ENHRY, CDR2 SYGVKD. The CDR3 covers 13 residues. V dropped 10 bases and J dropped 0; count of bases not matched to a gene: 3. Here the CDR3 reads CATSGSSTDTQYF. Here the CDR3 DNA reads TGTGCCACCAGCGGGAGTAGCACAGATACGCAGTATTTT.

The J gene is TRBJ1-1, the V gene TRBV9; tentatively, D is TRBD1 (5 bases). Germline V CDR1 and CDR2: SGDLS, YYNGEE. The CDR3 loop spans 14 amino acids. Trimming took 1 base from V and 5 from J, leaving 12 bases between them. DNA of the CDR3: TGTGCCAGCAGCGTAAGAGCCGGGGGGACTGAAGCTTTCTTT. Translation gives CASSVRAGGTEAFF.

The chain carries TRBV11-3 and TRBJ2-3; 9 bases are a match to TRBD2. The CDR3 is 15 amino acids. The ends lost 5 bases at V and 0 bases at J; junction bases unmatched: 3. Germline CDR1 SGHNT, CDR2 YENEEA. The CDR3 sequence: CASSLSGSSTDTQYF. The DNA for the CDR3 is TGTGCCAGCAGCCTTAGCGGGAGCAGCACAGATACGCAGTATTTT.

The chain links TRBV14 to TRBJ1-1; unclear D gene. The CDR3 loop spans 15 amino acids. Germline V gives CDR1 SGHDN, CDR2 FVKESK. The V end lost 0 bases, the J end lost 1 base, and 9 bases lay between the germline ends. The CDR3 DNA sequence: TGTGCCAGCAGCCAAGATCTTCACAGGAACACTGAAGCTTTCTTT. This translates into CASSQDLHRNTEAFF.

This clone has only one observation. The V gene is TRBV5-1, the J gene TRBJ2-3; the match to TRBD2 covers 9 bases. Germline assignment: CDR1 SGHRS and CDR2 YFSETQ. The CDR3 covers 17 residues. V gave up 4 bases and J gave up 2 bases; unmatched junction bases: 11. The CDR3 reads CASSPLAGGGATDTQYF. CDR3 sequence (DNA): TGCGCCAGCAGCCCCCTAGCTGGCGGGGGGGCCACAGATACGCAGTATTTT.

The V gene is TRBV2, the J gene TRBJ2-4, with a possible D match to TRBD2 (6 bases). Germline lookup yields CDR1 SNHLY and CDR2 FYNNEI. V gave up 6 bases and J gave up 10 bases, with 13 bases separating them. The CDR3 loop spans 12 amino acids. The CDR3 spells CASRDYNEIQYF. CDR3 in DNA: TGTGCCAGCAGGGACTACAACGAAATTCAGTACTTC.

The J gene is TRBJ2-7, the V gene TRBV5-4; D is possibly TRBD2 (5 bases). The CDR3 spans 14 residues. V was trimmed by 4 bases and J by 0 bases, leaving 11 bases between them. Per the germline V gene, CDR1 is SGHNT and CDR2 is YYREEE (reference sequence). CDR3 coding DNA: TGTGCCAGCAGCCCAGGACTCCGCTCCTACGAGCAGTACTTC. Its translation: CASSPGLRSYEQYF.

The table lists this clone with a count of one. V and J are TRBV28 and TRBJ1-2; 12 bases fit TRBD1. J gave up 4 bases and V 5 bases, and 8 bases lay outside the gene matches. The length of the CDR3 is 16 residues. Germline V gives CDR1 MDHEN, CDR2 SYDVKM. CDR3 region: CASSKGGQGARYGYTF. The CDR3 DNA is TGTGCCAGCAGTAAGGGGGGACAGGGGGCGCGCTATGGCTACACCTTC.

The chain carries TRBV2 and TRBJ2-2; 9 bases are shared with TRBD2. CDR3 length equals 14 residues. The germline V gene has CDR1 SNHLY and CDR2 FYNNEI. V trimming: 6 bases; J trimming: 8 bases; junction bases outside the gene matches: 7. CDR3 region: CASSSGLASGELFF. In nucleotides, the CDR3 is TGTGCCAGCAGCTCGGGACTAGCTTCGGGGGAGCTGTTTTTT.